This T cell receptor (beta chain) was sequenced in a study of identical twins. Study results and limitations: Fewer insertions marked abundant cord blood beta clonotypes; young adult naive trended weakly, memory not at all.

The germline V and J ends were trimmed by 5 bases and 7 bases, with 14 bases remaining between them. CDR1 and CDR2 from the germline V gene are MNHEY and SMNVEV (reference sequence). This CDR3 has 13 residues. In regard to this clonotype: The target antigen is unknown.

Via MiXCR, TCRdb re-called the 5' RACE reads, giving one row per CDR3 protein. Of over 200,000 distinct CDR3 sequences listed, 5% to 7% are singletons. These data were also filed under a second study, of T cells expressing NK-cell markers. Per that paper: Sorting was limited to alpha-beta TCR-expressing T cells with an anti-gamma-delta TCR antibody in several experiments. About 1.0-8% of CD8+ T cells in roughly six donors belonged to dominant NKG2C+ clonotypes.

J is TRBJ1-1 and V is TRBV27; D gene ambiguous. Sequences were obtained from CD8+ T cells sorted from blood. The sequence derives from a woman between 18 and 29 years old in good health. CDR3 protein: CASSPAGADEAFF. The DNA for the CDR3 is TGTGCCAGCAGTCCGGCGGGCGCGGATGAAGCTTTCTTT.